Each of the 25 T cell receptor beta chains below was sequenced from the same sample in a study of OX40 agonist ivuxolimab in advanced cancers. The library was produced with the immunoSEQ multiplex PCR assay. The clones in this table, taken by TCRdb from immuneACCESS, are in-frame only. Not every clone is retained; where verified, under half of the shortfall comes from an unresolved V gene, and the cause of the rest is unknown. The sample profile shows roughly 40,000 clones; 85% to 90% of them were found once. The ten largest clones take up about 6% of the sample. The sequenced sample was CD4+ or CD8+ T cells sorted from blood, obtained in a trial of the OX40 agonist ivuxolimab. The receptor source for this set is an adult with an advanced solid tumor such as melanoma, head and neck, liver or kidney cancer.

This chain links TRBV9 with TRBJ1-3, with a tentative D call TRBD1 (6 bases). Looked up from germline, CDR1 is SGDLS and CDR2 is YYNGEE. Trimming stripped 4 bases from V and 4 bases from J, with 18 bases between. The CDR3 spans 16 residues. In nucleotides, the CDR3 is TGTGCCAGCAGCATTACTCCACAGGGTATCGGAAACACCATATATTTT. Encoded protein: CASSITPQGIGNTIYF.

The chain carries TRBV6-5 and TRBJ1-1; D gene uncertain. Germline loops: CDR1 MNHEY, CDR2 SVGAGI. The V end lost 3 bases, the J end lost 0 bases, and 14 bases lay between the germline ends. There are 16 residues in the CDR3. CDR3 sequence reads: CASSYPPGGMNTEAFF. The CDR3 DNA reads TGTGCCAGCAGTTATCCCCCGGGAGGTATGAACACTGAAGCTTTCTTT.

CDR3 residues: CASSSGTVKEKLFF. CDR3 DNA sequence: TGTGCCAGCAGCTCCGGGACAGTAAAAGAAAAACTGTTTTTT. The rearrangement joins TRBV5-6 to TRBJ1-4, with 7 bases lining up with TRBD1. V lost 3 bases to trimming and J lost 8 bases; unmatched junction nucleotides: 7. The CDR3 is 14 residues long. Germline V gives CDR1 SGHDT, CDR2 YYEEEE. Variable domain in full (rest from reference TRBV5-6 and TRBJ1-4): DAGVTQSPTHLIKTRGQQVTLRCSPKSGHDTVSWYQQALGQGPQFIFQYYEEEERQRGNFPDRFSGHQFPNYSSELNVNALLLGDSALYLCASSSGTVKEKLFFGSGTQLSVL.

The V gene is TRBV29-1, the J gene TRBJ2-5; 7 bases map to TRBD1. The length of the CDR3 is 12 residues. Germline lookup yields CDR1 SQVTM and CDR2 ANQGSEA. V lost 7 bases, J lost 3 bases, and 5 bases stayed unmatched. The CDR3 reads CSAGTGEETQYF. The CDR3 nucleotides are TGCAGCGCCGGTACAGGGGAAGAGACCCAGTACTTC.

This clone was picked up a small number of times. The rearrangement uses TRBV7-9 and TRBJ1-2; weak D call: TRBD1 (6 bases). The CDR3 loop spans 13 amino acids. CDR1 and CDR2 from the germline V gene are SEHNR and FQNEAQ (reference sequence). Trimming removed 5 bases at V and 5 bases at J, with 12 bases between. The CDR3 DNA is TGTGCCAGCAGCGATCAGGGGAGATATGGCTACACCTTC. It translates to CASSDQGRYGYTF.

The chain employs TRBV10-1 and TRBJ2-2; no definite D call. CDR1 and CDR2 (germline): WNHNN, SYGVQD (reference sequence). V dropped 6 bases and J dropped 0 bases, with 14 bases sitting between them. The length of the CDR3 is 16 residues. The CDR3 nucleotides are TGCGCCAGCAGCTCCCAAATTGCGGCGAACACCGGGGAGCTGTTTTTT. Its protein is CASSSQIAANTGELFF.

The V call is TRBV6-6, the J call TRBJ2-3; D is perhaps TRBD1 (6 bases). Trimming shortened V by 2 bases and J by 4 bases, and 16 bases separated the two germline ends. The length of the CDR3 is 16 residues. Germline V gives CDR1 MNHNY, CDR2 SVGAGI (reference sequence). CDR3 amino acids: CASSYPLKQGSDTQYF. The CDR3 DNA reads TGTGCCAGCAGTTACCCTCTCAAACAGGGATCAGATACGCAGTATTTT.

The V gene is TRBV4-1, the J gene TRBJ2-1; D is undetermined. Germline loops: CDR1 MGHRA, CDR2 YSYEKL. This CDR3 has 17 amino acids. V dropped 7 bases and J dropped 6 bases, with 25 bases sitting between them. CDR3 coding DNA: TGCGCCAGCAACGGACCTAGTTTATTGGGCTTGGGCAATGAGCAGTTCTTC. Amino acids: CASNGPSLLGLGNEQFF.

The rearrangement joins TRBV28 to TRBJ1-1; D is ambiguous. The CDR3 totals 15 residues. V was trimmed by 4 bases and J by 3 bases, leaving 15 bases between them. Germline V gene lookup returns CDR1 MDHEN and CDR2 SYDVKM. The CDR3 region is CASSYHSRSHTEAFF. The CDR3 DNA reads TGTGCCAGCAGTTATCACAGTCGGAGTCACACTGAAGCTTTCTTT.

The rearrangement uses TRBV28 and TRBJ1-6, with TRBD1 as a possible D gene (6 bases). The germline V gene has CDR1 MDHEN and CDR2 SYDVKM. The CDR3 extends over 20 amino acids. The V gene lost 5 bases and the J gene lost 2 bases, with 25 bases spanning the gap. The CDR3 reads CASSPASQQGRRTYNSPLHF. The CDR3 bases are TGTGCCAGCAGTCCGGCCTCCCAACAGGGTAGAAGGACCTATAATTCACCCCTCCACTTT.

The rearrangement uses TRBV19 and TRBJ2-7; TRBD1 might be the D (6 bases). CDR3 length equals 14 residues. Germline V lookup: CDR1 LNHDA, CDR2 SQIVND (reference sequence). The V end lost 2 bases, the J end lost 5 bases, and 13 bases lay between the germline ends. The CDR3 sequence is CASSITGTPNEQYF. The DNA for the CDR3 is TGTGCCAGTAGTATAACCGGGACACCCAACGAGCAGTACTTC.

The J gene is TRBJ2-3, the V gene TRBV7-2; D unclear. V lost 5 bases and J lost 5, with 8 bases in between. The CDR3 runs to 12 residues. Germline V gene sequence: CDR1 SGHTA, CDR2 FQGNSA. The CDR3 DNA reads TGTGCCAGCAGCCTTTGGGGAGATACGCAGTATTTT. It yields the protein CASSLWGDTQYF.

This clone occurred once. This chain links TRBV28 with TRBJ1-1, with unresolved D. This CDR3 has 13 amino acids. Germline V gives CDR1 MDHEN, CDR2 SYDVKM. V lost 4 bases, J lost 6 bases, and 12 bases lay in between. The DNA of the CDR3 is TGTGCCAGCAGTTCTGTGGGGATCGCTGAAGCTTTCTTT. The encoded protein is CASSSVGIAEAFF.

J is TRBJ1-3 and V is TRBV7-6, with 8 positions matching TRBD1. Trimming at V came to 5 bases and at J to 10 bases, leaving 7 bases not matched to a gene. The germline V gene has CDR1 SGHVS and CDR2 FNYEAQ. The CDR3 runs to 13 residues. The CDR3 reads CASSTQGGSTIYF. In DNA, the CDR3 is TGTGCCAGCAGCACACAGGGGGGGTCGACCATATATTTT.

V usage is TRBV4-2 and J usage is TRBJ1-2, with 7 positions matching TRBD1. Trimming removed 0 bases from V and 4 bases from J; junction bases left unmatched: 2. This CDR3 has 14 residues. Germline CDR1 is LGHNA and CDR2 is YNFKEQ. Written as DNA, the CDR3 is TGTGCCAGCAGCCAAGACCGGGACAGCTATGGCTACACCTTC. This translates into CASSQDRDSYGYTF.

This clone was recorded once. The chain carries TRBV10-3 and TRBJ2-3, with a possible D match to TRBD2 (6 bases). Germline lookup yields CDR1 ENHRY and CDR2 SYGVKD. This CDR3 comprises 14 residues. V was trimmed by 11 bases and J by 0 bases, leaving 15 bases between them. CDR3 amino acids: CASQFGGSTDTQYF. The CDR3, as DNA: TGTGCCTCACAGTTCGGGGGAAGCACAGATACGCAGTATTTT.

This clone showed up just once. The chain recombines TRBV19 with TRBJ2-2; possibly TRBD1 or TRBD2 for D (5 bases each). V was cut by 4 bases and J by 1 base, with 7 bases left in between. Germline V lookup: CDR1 LNHDA, CDR2 SQIVND (reference sequence). This CDR3 comprises 14 residues. CDR3 bases: TGTGCCAGTAGTACAGGGAGGAACACCGGGGAGCTGTTTTTT. Protein sequence: CASSTGRNTGELFF.

The chain combines TRBV18 with TRBJ1-2, with D hard to call. CDR3 size: 13 residues. From germline, CDR1 is KGHSH and CDR2 LQKENI. With 6 bases removed from V and 3 bases from J, the gap between germline ends came to 11 bases. The CDR3 loop is CASSPNKDYGYTF. The CDR3 DNA follows: TGTGCCAGCTCCCCGAATAAGGACTATGGCTACACCTTC.

This clone was seen just once. This chain joins TRBV27 and TRBJ2-3, with D perhaps TRBD1 or TRBD2 (5 bases each). Trimming removed 6 bases at V and 2 bases at J, with 9 bases between. The CDR3 spans 13 residues. In germline, CDR1 is MNHEY, CDR2 SMNVEV (reference sequence). CDR3 in amino acids: CASRRGSTDTQYF. The CDR3 DNA reads TGTGCCAGCAGGAGGGGTTCCACAGATACGCAGTATTTT.

This chain uses TRBV15 with TRBJ1-1, with D possibly matching TRBD1 (6 bases). The CDR3 has 13 residues. The germline gives CDR1 LNHNV, CDR2 YYDKDF (reference sequence). V was pared by 3 bases and J by 1 base, with 6 bases between. CDR3 sequence: CATSRTGNTEAFF. Here the CDR3 DNA reads TGTGCCACCAGCAGGACAGGGAACACTGAAGCTTTCTTT.

The J gene is TRBJ2-1, the V gene TRBV4-1; 9 positions agree with TRBD2. CDR1 is MGHRA and CDR2 is YSYEKL in the germline V gene. Unmatched junction bases numbered 13, after V lost 0 bases and J lost 7 bases. CDR3 length: 18 amino acids. The CDR3 is CASSQETTGGRARNEQFF. The CDR3 region has the DNA TGCGCCAGCAGCCAAGAGACGACCGGCGGGAGGGCCAGGAATGAGCAGTTCTTC.

V usage is TRBV20-1 and J usage is TRBJ1-4, with TRBD1 matching over 8 bases. This CDR3 has 11 residues. Germline lookup yields CDR1 DFQATT and CDR2 SNEGSKA (reference sequence). The CDR3, as DNA: TGCAGCGGACAGGGATGGGAAAAACTGTTTTTT. Its translation: CSGQGWEKLFF.

V and J are TRBV19 and TRBJ2-3; weak D call: TRBD1 (6 bases). Looked up from germline, CDR1 is LNHDA and CDR2 is SQIVND (reference sequence). The V end lost 0 bases, the J end lost 0 bases, and 10 bases lay between the germline ends. The CDR3 is 16 residues long. CDR3: CASSIDTGYSTDTQYF. CDR3 DNA sequence: TGTGCCAGTAGTATAGATACAGGGTATAGCACAGATACGCAGTATTTT.

The chain uses TRBV5-1 and TRBJ2-1, with 8 bases matching TRBD1. J gave up 6 bases and V 4 bases, and 6 bases lay outside the gene matches. This CDR3 contains 14 residues. Germline-derived CDR1 and CDR2 are SGHRS and YFSETQ. The CDR3 DNA reads as TGCGCCAGCAGCGCGGACAGGGAGTTCAATGAGCAGTTCTTC. This translates into CASSADREFNEQFF. Together with reference TRBV5-1 and TRBJ2-1, the CDR3 gives the full variable domain: KAGVTQTPRYLIKTRGQQVTLSCSPISGHRSVSWYQQTPGQGLQFLFEYFSETQRNKGNFPGRFSGRQFSNSRSEMNVSTLELGDSALYLCASSADREFNEQFFGPGTRLTVL.

V and J are TRBV5-1 and TRBJ1-1; D call uncertain. Germline CDR1 and CDR2: SGHRS and YFSETQ. The CDR3 length is 15 residues. V was trimmed by 4 bases and J by 1 base, leaving 14 bases between them. The CDR3 sequence: CASSLSGLTNTEAFF. DNA of the CDR3: TGCGCCAGCAGCCTCTCAGGTTTAACGAACACTGAAGCTTTCTTT.